A selection of T cell receptor beta chains follows, all from one sample in a study of blood T cells in healthy people across ages. In TCRdb, the 5' RACE reads were re-called with MiXCR into one record per CDR3 protein. The sample contains more than 600,000 distinct CDR3 sequences, 20% to 25% of which appear only once. Separately, the same data were catalogued under a study of T cells of mothers and their children.

Sequenced: blood. These receptors originate from a boy younger than 18 in good health. CDR3s include the opening cysteine and the closing phenylalanine or tryptophan. D genes are given only for firm matches. Some rows have no size entry. The others give once, few or many, or a class for an expanded clone.

J: TRBJ1-6; D: NA; V: TRBV27; length: 13; size: NA; DNA: TGTGCCAGCACCAGCTCCTATAATTCACCCCTCCACTTT; CDR3: CASTSSYNSPLHF
J: TRBJ1-2; D: TRBD1; V: TRBV20-1; length: 14; size: few; DNA: TGCAGTGCTAGAGACCGGGACAGGGACCTTGGCTACACCTTC; CDR3: CSARDRDRDLGYTF
J: TRBJ2-4; D: TRBD1; V: TRBV9; length: 21; size: few; DNA: TGTGCCAGCAGCGTAGGGGGTGGTGGGCAGCGAGCGAGGGGGCACAAAAACATTCAGTACTTC; CDR3: CASSVGGGGQRARGHKNIQYF
J: TRBJ2-3; D: NA; V: TRBV5-1; length: 16; size: NA; DNA: TGCGCCAGCAGCTTGGTTTTTGTGACAGGTCCAGATACGCAGTATTTT; CDR3: CASSLVFVTGPDTQYF
J: TRBJ2-1; D: TRBD1; V: TRBV12-3/TRBV12-4; length: 14; size: few; DNA: TGTGCCAGCAGTCCCGGGACAGGGTACAATGAGCAGTTCTTC; CDR3: CASSPGTGYNEQFF
J: TRBJ2-3; D: TRBD2; V: TRBV19; length: 15; size: NA; DNA: TGTGCCAGTAGTATAATGGGCGGGGGTGCAGATACGCAGTGTTTT; CDR3: CASSIMGGGADTQCF
J: TRBJ2-7; D: NA; V: TRBV20-1; length: 13; size: few; DNA: TGCAGTGCTAGATCCCAAACTAACTACGAGCAGTACTTC; CDR3: CSARSQTNYEQYF
J: TRBJ2-7; D: NA; V: TRBV4-1; length: 15; size: NA; DNA: TGCGCCAGCAGCCAAGTCGAGGGACATGCCTACGAGCAGTACTTC; CDR3: CASSQVEGHAYEQYF
J: TRBJ2-1; D: TRBD2; V: TRBV7-8; length: 18; size: NA; DNA: TGTGCCAGCAGCGAGCAGGGACTAGCGGGGGGTTCCTACAATGAGCAGTTCTTC; CDR3: CASSEQGLAGGSYNEQFF
J: TRBJ2-4; D: NA; V: TRBV7-9; length: 13; size: many; DNA: TGTGCCAGCAGCCAGGGGCTTCAAAACATTCAGTACTTC; CDR3: CASSQGLQNIQYF
J: TRBJ2-5; D: TRBD2; V: TRBV20-1; length: 15; size: few; DNA: TGCAGTGCTCGAAATATACTAGCGGGGGAAGAGACCCAGTACTTC; CDR3: CSARNILAGEETQYF
J: TRBJ2-3; D: NA; V: TRBV12-3/TRBV12-4; length: 13; size: NA; DNA: TGTGCCAGCTCCCACGTAGGTACAGATACGCAGTATTTT; CDR3: CASSHVGTDTQYF
J: TRBJ2-1; D: NA; V: TRBV6-5; length: 13; size: NA; DNA: TGTGCCAGCAGCCCGAACACGTACAATGAGCAGTTCTTC; CDR3: CASSPNTYNEQFF
J: TRBJ1-4; D: TRBD1; V: TRBV9; length: 16; size: NA; DNA: TGTGCCAGCAGCGTAGAGGACGGGACAGATAATGAAAAACTGTTTTTT; CDR3: CASSVEDGTDNEKLFF
J: TRBJ2-5; D: NA; V: TRBV3-1; length: 18; size: NA; DNA: TGTGCCAGCAGCCAAGCTCTGGGACAGCGGGGTTTCCAAGAGACCCAGTACTTC; CDR3: CASSQALGQRGFQETQYF
J: TRBJ1-2; D: TRBD1; V: TRBV18; length: 14; size: NA; DNA: TGTGCCAGCTCACCCGACAGGGCCCCTTGGGGCTACACCTTC; CDR3: CASSPDRAPWGYTF
J: TRBJ2-1; D: TRBD2; V: TRBV7-2; length: 17; size: NA; DNA: TGTGCCAGCAGCTTAGTCCCCCCTAGCGGGAGGCACAATGAGCAGTTCTTC; CDR3: CASSLVPPSGRHNEQFF
J: TRBJ2-1; D: NA; V: TRBV4-3; length: 16; size: few; DNA: TGCGCCAGCAGCCAAGCTTCGGGGGGCGGCTACAATGAGCAGTTCTTC; CDR3: CASSQASGGGYNEQFF
J: TRBJ1-2; D: NA; V: TRBV11-1; length: 12; size: NA; DNA: TGTGCCAGCAGCCGTACCGGGTATGGCTACACCTTC; CDR3: CASSRTGYGYTF
J: TRBJ2-5; D: TRBD2; V: TRBV5-6; length: 16; size: few; DNA: TGTGCCAGCAGCATTGCCGGGACTAGCGCAGGGGAGACCCAGTACTTC; CDR3: CASSIAGTSAGETQYF
J: TRBJ1-1; D: NA; V: TRBV5-1; length: 13; size: few; DNA: TGCGCCAGCAGCTTCTGGGGAGATACTGAAGCTTTCTTT; CDR3: CASSFWGDTEAFF
J: TRBJ2-1; D: NA; V: TRBV2; length: 13; size: NA; DNA: TGTGCCAGCAGTGAAGCGCTCTGGAATGAGCAGTTCTTC; CDR3: CASSEALWNEQFF
J: TRBJ2-5; D: TRBD1; V: TRBV28; length: 14; size: NA; DNA: TGTGCCAGCAGAGGGTGGGACAGGGGTGAGGAGCAGTACTTC; CDR3: CASRGWDRGEEQYF
J: TRBJ2-1; D: NA; V: TRBV29-1; length: 13; size: few; DNA: TGCAGCGTTGAAGGCCTGTACAACAATGAGCAGTTCTTC; CDR3: CSVEGLYNNEQFF
J: TRBJ1-5; D: NA; V: TRBV29-1; length: 13; size: NA; DNA: TGCACCCCACAGGAGGGCTTGGGGCAGCCCCAGCATTTT; CDR3: CTPQEGLGQPQHF
J: TRBJ2-4; D: TRBD1; V: TRBV19; length: 13; size: NA; DNA: TGTGCCAGTCGGCACAGGGGGCGCAACATTCAGTACTTC; CDR3: CASRHRGRNIQYF
J: TRBJ1-2; D: NA; V: TRBV9; length: 12; size: few; DNA: TGTGCCTCGGCGACCCGAGGCTATGGCTACACCTTC; CDR3: CASATRGYGYTF
J: TRBJ2-1; D: NA; V: TRBV7-9; length: 18; size: NA; DNA: TGTGCCAGCAGCTTAGTTCCCAAACCGTACGCGATCTACAATGAGCAGTTCTTC; CDR3: CASSLVPKPYAIYNEQFF
J: TRBJ2-7; D: NA; V: TRBV7-2; length: 14; size: few; DNA: TGTGCCAGCAGCTTAGGGCGCGGGGACTACGAGCAGTACTTC; CDR3: CASSLGRGDYEQYF
J: TRBJ1-1; D: NA; V: TRBV12-3/TRBV12-4; length: 13; size: few; DNA: TGTGCCAGCACCCGCACCACGAACACTGAAGCTTTCTTT; CDR3: CASTRTTNTEAFF
J: TRBJ1-2; D: NA; V: TRBV12-3/TRBV12-4; length: 13; size: NA; DNA: TGTGCCAGCAGTTTTGCGCAACGGTATGGCTACACCTTC; CDR3: CASSFAQRYGYTF
J: TRBJ2-7; D: NA; V: TRBV24-1; length: 15; size: few; DNA: TGTGCCACCAGTGATCCTCCGACAGGAGAGAGCGAGCAGTACTTC; CDR3: CATSDPPTGESEQYF